The 32 T cell receptor beta chains below all came from one sample that was sequenced in a study of blood T cells in healthy people across ages. Combining a sample-barcoded 5' primer with a J-beta primer mix, a second PCR ran for about 7 to 11 cycles. TCRdb re-derived calls from the 5' RACE reads in MiXCR, one entry per CDR3 protein. The sample has 590,000 or so distinct CDR3 sequences; about 30% are singletons. Input material: blood. The receptors were gathered from a woman of 80 years or more in good health.

The chain uses TRBV7-2 and TRBJ1-5; weak D call: TRBD1 (5 bases). CDR1 is SGHTA and CDR2 is FQGNSA in the germline V gene. The germline V and J ends were trimmed by 2 bases and 3 bases, with 11 bases remaining between them. This CDR3 comprises 15 residues. CDR3 amino acids: CASSLQGSNNQPQHF. The CDR3 nucleotides read TGTGCCAGCAGCTTACAGGGATCTAACAATCAGCCCCAGCATTTT.

This clonotype occurred many times. The chain carries TRBV7-9 and TRBJ1-2, with D possibly TRBD1 on 6 matching bases. Germline V gives CDR1 SEHNR, CDR2 FQNEAQ (reference sequence). There are 14 residues in the CDR3. Deletions cut 1 base from V and 6 bases from J, with 12 bases between. In DNA form, the CDR3 reads TGTGCCAGCAGCTTAGAGTCAGGGGCGAATGGCTACACCTTC. As protein: CASSLESGANGYTF.

This chain uses TRBV20-1 with TRBJ2-4, with a possible D match to TRBD2 (6 bases). The CDR3 runs 16 residues. V was clipped by 8 bases and J by 1 base, with 21 bases between them. Germline CDR1 and CDR2: DFQATT and SNEGSKA (reference sequence). CDR3: CSSLGERAGAKNIQYF. The CDR3, as DNA: TGCAGTTCCCTAGGGGAGCGGGCGGGGGCCAAAAACATTCAGTACTTC.

This clonotype was seen at least ten times. This chain uses TRBV9 with TRBJ2-3; no definite D call. Looked up from germline, CDR1 is SGDLS and CDR2 is YYNGEE. V gave up 2 bases and J gave up 2 bases, with 9 bases separating them. The CDR3 is 14 residues long. The chain's CDR3 is CASSVGGVTDTQYF. Written as DNA, the CDR3 is TGTGCCAGCAGCGTGGGCGGAGTCACAGATACGCAGTATTTT.

This clonotype has at least ten counts. This chain links TRBV5-5 with TRBJ1-1; maybe TRBD1 (5 bases). CDR1 is SGHKS, CDR2 YYEKEE, per germline (reference sequence). This CDR3 comprises 15 residues. Trimming removed 3 bases from V and 1 base from J, with 13 bases in between. CDR3 nucleotides: TGTGCCAGCAGCTGGGCGGGACGCGGGAACACTGAAGCTTTCTTT. Amino acid sequence: CASSWAGRGNTEAFF.

There are a few counts of this clonotype. The chain couples TRBV6-5 to TRBJ1-1, with D possibly being TRBD1 (6 bases). From germline, CDR1 is MNHEY and CDR2 SVGAGI. V lost 5 bases, J lost 5 bases, and 21 bases lay in between. This CDR3 is built from 16 residues. The CDR3 sequence is CASSLIRWRGNTEAFF. The CDR3 DNA reads TGTGCCAGCAGTCTAATCAGGTGGAGGGGGAATACTGAAGCTTTCTTT.

This clonotype has a handful of counts. The genes are TRBV28 and TRBJ2-1; D is perhaps TRBD2 (6 bases). Germline assignment: CDR1 MDHEN and CDR2 SYDVKM. Trimming removed 10 bases at V and 2 bases at J, with 12 bases between. This CDR3 region has 13 residues. CDR3 loop: CATRDSTYNEQFF. CDR3 nucleotide sequence: TGTGCCACCCGGGACTCTACCTACAATGAGCAGTTCTTC. The full variable domain, rest sourced from reference TRBV28 and TRBJ2-1, is DVKVTQSSRYLVKRTGEKVFLECVQDMDHENMFWYRQDPGLGLRLIYFSYDVKMKEKGDIPEGYSVSREKKERFSLILESASTNQTSMYLCATRDSTYNEQFFGPGTRLTVL.

To note about this clonotype: A much larger clone sits a single nucleotide away, making a read error possible. This rearrangement joins TRBV20-1 to TRBJ2-7; D gene ambiguous. The germline V and J ends were trimmed by 2 bases and 6 bases, with 14 bases remaining between them. The germline V gene encodes CDR1 DFQATT and CDR2 SNEGSKA (reference sequence). CDR3 length: 13 residues. CDR3 bases: TGCAGTGCTAGACCCGCAGAGCGCTGCGAGCAGTACTTC. Its protein product is CSARPAERCEQYF.

This clonotype came up many times. This chain uses TRBV28 with TRBJ1-2; 11 bases match TRBD1. Germline CDR1 reads MDHEN; CDR2 reads SYDVKM. Trimming took 5 bases from V and 8 from J; bases not matched to a gene: 16. The CDR3 is made up of 17 amino acids. In DNA form, the CDR3 reads TGTGCCAGCAGTATCGGAGGGACAGGGGGAAGGGGGTTAGGCTACACCTTC. Translating it yields CASSIGGTGGRGLGYTF.

This clonotype has ten or more counts. The chain joins TRBV6-1 to TRBJ2-7, with a tentative D call TRBD2 (5 bases). The CDR3 totals 14 residues. Trimming removed 4 bases at V and 2 bases at J, with 12 bases between. Germline values: CDR1 MNHNS, CDR2 SASEGT. This CDR3 reads CASSVITGTYEQYF. The CDR3 nucleotides read TGTGCCAGCAGTGTAATAACGGGAACCTACGAGCAGTACTTC.

The sample holds one count of this clonotype. V and J are TRBV9 and TRBJ1-1; unclear D gene. Germline CDR1 and CDR2: SGDLS and YYNGEE. The CDR3 runs to 14 residues. Trimming shortened V by 4 bases and J by 0 bases, and 10 bases separated the two germline ends. CDR3 nucleotides: TGTGCCAGCAGCAGACAAGCTATGAACACTGAAGCTTTCTTT. It codes for CASSRQAMNTEAFF.

The gene calls are TRBV6-2 or TRBV6-3 and TRBJ2-1; 11 positions match TRBD2. V trimming: 4 bases; J trimming: 9 bases; junction bases outside the gene matches: 11. Germline CDR1 MNHEY, CDR2 SVGEGT. There are 16 residues in the CDR3. This CDR3 is CASSWTSSGGTFEQFF. DNA of the CDR3: TGTGCCAGCAGTTGGACATCTAGCGGGGGGACCTTTGAGCAGTTCTTC.

This clonotype showed up many times. The chain recombines TRBV5-6 with TRBJ2-3; D remains unclear. V lost 4 bases, J lost 0 bases, and 15 bases lay in between. This CDR3 is built from 16 residues. Per germline, CDR1 SGHDT and CDR2 YYEEEE. CDR3 DNA sequence: TGTGCCAGCAGCAGTATAGTGGCCTCTAGCACAGATACGCAGTATTTT. Protein sequence: CASSSIVASSTDTQYF.

This clonotype was seen ten or more times. The chain uses TRBV6-1 and TRBJ2-7, with D possibly TRBD2 on 6 matching bases. V was trimmed by 4 bases and J by 0 bases, leaving 16 bases between them. CDR3 size: 16 residues. The germline gives CDR1 MNHNS, CDR2 SASEGT. This CDR3 is CASSAIGGFSSYEQYF. CDR3 nucleotide sequence: TGTGCCAGCAGTGCGATCGGGGGATTCAGCTCCTACGAGCAGTACTTC.

This clonotype appeared many times. J is TRBJ1-6 and V is TRBV20-1, with a weak D call TRBD1 (5 bases). The CDR3 contains 15 residues. Germline CDR1 is DFQATT and CDR2 is SNEGSKA (reference sequence). Trimming left V 2 bases short and J 7 bases short, with 15 bases between. CDR3 region: CSARQYQGANSPLHF. The CDR3 nucleotides are TGCAGTGCTAGACAATACCAGGGTGCGAATTCACCCCTCCACTTT.

Regarding this clonotype: With a much larger clone just one base away, this may be a read error. This chain uses TRBV14 with TRBJ2-1; TRBD1 matches at 9 bases. The V segment lost 3 bases and the J segment 4 bases; nucleotides outside the gene matches: 13. The length of the CDR3 is 18 residues. Germline-derived CDR1 and CDR2 are SGHDN and FVKESK. CDR3 residues: CASSQGTGFLAEYNEQFF. DNA for the CDR3: TGTGCCAGCAGCCAGGGGACAGGGTTTCTAGCGGAATACAATGAGCAGTTCTTC.

Many counts were recorded for this clonotype. The chain is built from TRBV3-1 and TRBJ2-7; D is possibly TRBD1 (5 bases). This CDR3 comprises 12 residues. The germline V gene encodes CDR1 LGHDT and CDR2 YNNKEL (reference sequence). Trimming stripped 2 bases from V and 4 bases from J, with 6 bases between. The DNA for the CDR3 is TGTGCCAGCAGCCAATACAGGTACGAGCAGTACTTC. Its protein is CASSQYRYEQYF.

This clonotype was detected ten times or more. The V gene is TRBV7-6, the J gene TRBJ2-1; no clear D gene. V lost 5 bases to trimming and J lost 7 bases, with 21 bases between them. This CDR3 is built from 16 residues. From germline, CDR1 is SGHVS and CDR2 FNYEAQ. CDR3 region: CASSREPGPGGNEQFF. The CDR3 DNA reads TGTGCCAGCAGCCGAGAACCCGGCCCGGGTGGGAATGAGCAGTTCTTC.

In the case of this clonotype: One junction end disagrees with the germline gene, perhaps due to a read error. This sequence joins TRBV29-1 and TRBJ1-3; D is perhaps TRBD1 (6 bases). This CDR3 spans 15 amino acids. CDR1 and CDR2 (germline): SQVTM, ANQGSEA. The DNA for the CDR3 is TGCAGCGTTGTTCCACAGGGAATCTCTGGAAGCACCATATATTTT. It encodes CSVVPQGISGSTIYF.

The CDR3 nucleotides are TGCGCCAGCAGCCCAATGAGGGATGGGGAGACCCAGTACTTC. This sequence encodes CASSPMRDGETQYF. This chain uses TRBV5-1 with TRBJ2-5, with D possibly matching TRBD2 (5 bases). In germline, CDR1 is SGHRS, CDR2 YFSETQ. The V end lost 4 bases, the J end lost 5 bases, and 15 bases lay between the germline ends. The CDR3 loop spans 14 amino acids.

This clonotype was counted only a few times. The V and J genes are TRBV7-2 and TRBJ1-1; D unclear. The germline gives CDR1 SGHTA, CDR2 FQGNSA. CDR3 length: 16 residues. V gave up 2 bases and J gave up 0 bases, with 13 bases separating them. CDR3 residues: CASSLQEYSMNTEAFF. CDR3 coding DNA: TGTGCCAGCAGCTTACAAGAATACTCGATGAACACTGAAGCTTTCTTT.

This clonotype was counted a few times. The germline gene is not matched at one end of the junction; a read error may be the cause. The chain combines TRBV6-1 with TRBJ2-5; 12 nucleotides agree with TRBD2. This CDR3 contains 17 residues. Germline CDR1 MNHNS, CDR2 SASEGT. In DNA form, the CDR3 reads TGTGCCGGCAGTGAACTAGCGGGGGGCAGGGCCTCAGAGACCCAGTACTTC. It translates to CAGSELAGGRASETQYF.

This chain uses TRBV20-1 with TRBJ2-6, with no clear D. V dropped 6 bases and J dropped 1 base, with 4 bases sitting between them. There are 12 residues in the CDR3. The germline V gene has CDR1 DFQATT and CDR2 SNEGSKA (reference sequence). CDR3 sequence: CSAASGANVLTF. CDR3 in DNA: TGCAGTGCGGCTTCTGGGGCCAACGTCCTGACTTTC.

J is TRBJ2-3 and V is TRBV7-8; TRBD2 agrees at 8 bases. Germline CDR1 and CDR2: SGHVS and FQNEAQ. V lost 11 bases, J lost 1 base, and 14 bases stayed unmatched. The CDR3 spans 16 residues. The CDR3 nucleotides read TGTGCCGGCGGAGCTAGAACGGGGGGGGGCACAGATACGCAGTATTTT. It is translated as CAGGARTGGGTDTQYF. Full variable domain (remainder filled in from reference TRBV7-8 and TRBJ2-3): GAGVSQSPRYKVAKRGQDVALRCDPISGHVSLFWYQQALGQGPEFLTYFQNEAQLDKSGLPSDRFFAERPEGSVSTLKIQRTQQEDSAVYLCAGGARTGGGTDTQYFGPGTRLTVL.

Details on this clonotype: A single base separates this from a much larger clone, so it may be a read error. The V gene is TRBV12-5, the J gene TRBJ2-3, with D perhaps being TRBD1 or TRBD2 (5 bases each). The CDR3 extends over 13 amino acids. In germline, CDR1 is LGHNT, CDR2 FRNRAP. In DNA, the CDR3 is TGTGCTAGTGGTTCAGGGAGCACAGATACGCGGTATTTT. Its translation is CASGSGSTDTRYF.

This clonotype was seen repeatedly, ten times or more. DNA of the CDR3: TGCGCCAGCAGCTGGGGGACTAGCGGGGGTCAAGAGACCCAGTACTTC. Its protein product is CASSWGTSGGQETQYF. The V call is TRBV5-1, the J call TRBJ2-5; 14 bases line up with TRBD2. The V gene end was trimmed by 3 bases and the J gene end by 2 bases; junction bases not matched to a gene: 3. Germline CDR1 is SGHRS and CDR2 is YFSETQ. This CDR3 comprises 16 residues. Supplemented by reference TRBV5-1 and TRBJ2-5, the full variable domain reads KAGVTQTPRYLIKTRGQQVTLSCSPISGHRSVSWYQQTPGQGLQFLFEYFSETQRNKGNFPGRFSGRQFSNSRSEMNVSTLELGDSALYLCASSWGTSGGQETQYFGPGTRLLVL.

This clonotype was counted at least ten times. The V and J genes are TRBV30 and TRBJ2-1, with D possibly being TRBD1 (6 bases). Trimming stripped 2 bases from V and 10 bases from J, with 9 bases between. CDR1 and CDR2 (germline): GTSNPN, SVGIG (reference sequence). The CDR3 covers 11 residues. CDR3 region: CAWSSGTEQFF. CDR3 DNA: TGTGCCTGGAGTTCTGGGACAGAGCAGTTCTTC.

As to this clonotype: Possible read error: a much larger clone is one base away. The chain combines TRBV30 with TRBJ2-3; the D gene is possibly TRBD2 (5 bases). The germline CDR1 and CDR2 sequences are GTSNPN and SVGIG (reference sequence). There are 13 residues in the CDR3. The germline V and J ends were trimmed by 2 bases and 5 bases, with 11 bases remaining between them. The CDR3: CAWSITGGDTQYF. In DNA form, the CDR3 reads TGTGCCTGGAGTATAACCGGAGGAGATACGCAGTATTTT.

With respect to this clonotype: It may be a read error: a sequence one base away is much more abundant. The chain recombines TRBV20-1 with TRBJ2-6; 7 bases agree with TRBD1. CDR3 size: 17 residues. CDR1 DFQATT and CDR2 SNEGSKA come from the germline V gene (reference sequence). In nucleotides, the CDR3 is TGCAGTGCTAGAGCCGGGACAGCCCTCTCTGGGGCCGACGTCCTGACTTTC. This sequence encodes CSARAGTALSGADVLTF.

The genes are TRBV29-1 and TRBJ1-2, with D unclear. The V gene's germline CDR1 is SQVTM and CDR2 ANQGSEA. Trimming took off 5 bases at V and 1 base at J, with 5 bases between the two ends. The CDR3 is 11 residues long. The CDR3 region is CSVFGNYGYTF. Here the CDR3 DNA reads TGCAGCGTTTTCGGTAACTATGGCTACACCTTC. The full variable domain, its missing parts supplied by reference TRBV29-1 and TRBJ1-2, is SAVISQKPSRDICQRGTSLTIQCQVDSQVTMMFWYRQQPGQSLTLIATANQGSEATYESGFVIDKFPISRPNLTFSTLTVSNMSPEDSSIYLCSVFGNYGYTFGSGTRLTVV.

This clonotype was recorded at least ten times. V and J are TRBV5-1 and TRBJ1-3; D uncertain. Deletions cut 4 bases from V and 0 bases from J, with 8 bases between. This CDR3 spans 14 amino acids. Germline V gene sequence: CDR1 SGHRS, CDR2 YFSETQ. The CDR3 spells CASSPGSSGNTIYF. In DNA form, the CDR3 reads TGCGCCAGCAGCCCGGGGAGCTCTGGAAACACCATATATTTT.

This clonotype was found a few times. V usage is TRBV30 and J usage is TRBJ2-3, with a possible D match to TRBD2 (5 bases). CDR1 is GTSNPN and CDR2 is SVGIG in the germline V gene (reference sequence). This CDR3 is 16 amino acids long. V shed 2 bases and J shed 1 base, with 16 bases lying between them. The CDR3 nucleotides are TGTGCCTGGAGTCCCCTCTCGGGGTTTGGCACAGATACGCAGTATTTT. This gives the protein CAWSPLSGFGTDTQYF.